What follows are 15 T cell receptor beta chains derived from one specimen sequenced in a study of neoadjuvant anti-PD-1 for oral cavity cancer. Sequencing was performed with immunoSEQ multiplex PCR; in TCRdb, only in-frame clones are kept and a portion is missing. The sample carries around 65,000 clones, less than 90% recorded once. Time point described: after neoadjuvant nivolumab, at surgical resection. The specimen comprised PBMCs, sampled after nivolumab (anti-PD-1) treatment. The receptors originated from a person between 40 and 85 years old with oral cavity squamous cell carcinoma.

The chain joins TRBV28 to TRBJ2-7; D unresolved. This CDR3 has 12 amino acids. The germline V gene encodes CDR1 MDHEN and CDR2 SYDVKM. V was shortened by 2 bases and J by 0 bases, with 2 bases between the two germline ends. The CDR3 nucleotides are TGTGCCAGCAGTTTACTCTCCTACGAGCAGTACTTC. Translating it yields CASSLLSYEQYF.

V is TRBV10-3 and J is TRBJ1-5; tentatively, D is TRBD1 (6 bases). Germline lookup yields CDR1 ENHRY and CDR2 SYGVKD. Trimming removed 2 bases from V and 3 bases from J, with 11 bases in between. The CDR3 is 15 amino acids. CDR3: CAISENRVLNQPQHF. In DNA form, the CDR3 reads TGTGCCATCAGTGAGAACAGGGTACTCAATCAGCCCCAGCATTTT.

The table lists this clone with a count of one. V is TRBV5-4 and J is TRBJ2-5, with D unclear. V lost 0 bases and J 2 bases, leaving 8 bases between the germline ends. The CDR3 sequence is 14 residues long. The germline CDR1 and CDR2 sequences are SGHNT and YYREEE (reference sequence). CDR3 in DNA: TGTGCCAGCAGCTTGGATGTCAGACAAGAGACCCAGTACTTC. Its protein product is CASSLDVRQETQYF.

In this sample, this clone turned up once. The gene calls are TRBV5-1 and TRBJ2-7; D uncertain. CDR1 is SGHRS, CDR2 YFSETQ, per germline. This CDR3 is built from 14 residues. V lost 0 bases to trimming and J lost 1 base, with 8 bases between them. DNA for the CDR3: TGCGCCAGCAGCTTGGATCCCAGTTCCTACGAGCAGTACTTC. Its protein is CASSLDPSSYEQYF.

As to this clone: Germline and junction disagree at one end, which may indicate a read error. The V gene is TRBV11-2, the J gene TRBJ2-7, with unresolved D. The germline CDR1 and CDR2 sequences are SGHAT and FQNNGV. The CDR3 contains 13 residues. CDR3 DNA: TGTGCCAGCAGCTTATCGGTTTTTGATAATTGGCACTTC. The encoded protein is CASSLSVFDNWHF.

The V call is TRBV6-5, the J call TRBJ2-1; 10 nucleotides match TRBD2. J was trimmed by 0 bases and V by 4 bases; bases with no gene match: 3. The CDR3 totals 16 residues. In germline, CDR1 is MNHEY, CDR2 SVGAGI. In DNA, the CDR3 is TGTGCCAGCAGTTGGAGCGGGGGGGTCTCCTACAATGAGCAGTTCTTC. As protein: CASSWSGGVSYNEQFF.

The J gene is TRBJ2-7, the V gene TRBV2; 9 nucleotides match TRBD1. Trimming removed 7 bases from V and 5 bases from J; junction bases left unmatched: 9. This CDR3 spans 14 amino acids. Germline V gene data show CDR1 as SNHLY and CDR2 as FYNNEI. The CDR3 DNA reads as TGTGCCAGCAAACGCCCCGGGACAGGGCACGAGCAGTACTTC. This codes for CASKRPGTGHEQYF.

The rearrangement joins TRBV30 to TRBJ1-2; D is uncertain. CDR1 and CDR2 (germline): GTSNPN, SVGIG (reference sequence). This CDR3 comprises 12 residues. The V gene lost 5 bases and the J gene lost 8 bases, with 15 bases spanning the gap. CDR3 sequence reads: CAWGRSQSGYTF. In DNA, the CDR3 is TGTGCCTGGGGCAGATCCCAGTCGGGCTACACCTTC.

Here the CDR3 reads CSVHKTEAFF. The CDR3 nucleotides read TGCAGTGTTCATAAAACTGAAGCTTTCTTT. The chain couples TRBV20-1 to TRBJ1-1; D gene ambiguous. Germline V gene sequence: CDR1 DFQATT, CDR2 SNEGSKA (reference sequence). Between the trimmed V and J ends, which lost 7 bases and 5 bases, there was a span of 8 bases. The CDR3 has 10 residues.

This clone was detected only once. V usage is TRBV28 and J usage is TRBJ1-5; tentatively, D is TRBD1 (5 bases). V was clipped by 5 bases and J by 3 bases, with 8 bases between them. The CDR3 length is 13 residues. Germline CDR1 is MDHEN and CDR2 is SYDVKM. The CDR3 DNA sequence: TGTGCCAGCAGTCGGGGCCCCAATCAGCCCCAGCATTTT. This codes for CASSRGPNQPQHF.

V gene TRBV4-2 combines with J gene TRBJ2-1; 9 positions agree with TRBD2. This CDR3 region has 16 residues. Trimming cost V 0 bases and J 10 bases; bases outside gene matches: 10. Germline loops: CDR1 LGHNA, CDR2 YNFKEQ. CDR3: CASSQETGGGASEQFF. The CDR3 nucleotides read TGTGCCAGCAGCCAAGAAACTGGCGGGGGGGCATCCGAGCAGTTCTTC.

This clone has more than one count but fewer than ten. The V and J genes are TRBV19 and TRBJ1-5; TRBD1 matches 7 bases. Germline CDR1 LNHDA, CDR2 SQIVND (reference sequence). The CDR3 covers 19 residues. The J segment lost 8 bases and the V segment lost 5 bases, leaving 24 bases of the junction unmatched. The chain's CDR3 is CASSHDPRQGSPLMEPQHF. As DNA, the CDR3 is TGTGCCAGTAGTCACGACCCTCGACAGGGTTCCCCCCTTATGGAGCCCCAGCATTTT. Full variable domain (missing parts from reference TRBV19 and TRBJ1-5): DGGITQSPKYLFRKEGQNVTLSCEQNLNHDAMYWYRQDPGQGLRLIYYSQIVNDFQKGDIAEGYSVSREKKESFPLTVTSAQKNPTAFYLCASSHDPRQGSPLMEPQHFGDGTRLSIL.

This clone showed up just a few times. The chain is built from TRBV10-2 and TRBJ2-7; 7 bases match TRBD1. With 3 bases clipped from V and 5 bases from J, the junction kept 4 bases outside the gene matches. The CDR3 is made up of 13 amino acids. Germline assignment: CDR1 WSHSY and CDR2 SAAADI. CDR3 protein: CASSDGTVHEQYF. The CDR3 DNA follows: TGCGCCAGCAGTGATGGGACAGTTCACGAGCAGTACTTC.

In DNA form, the CDR3 reads TGTGCCATCAGCCGAGGACAAGGCGGGGAGCTGTTTTTT. Protein product: CAISRGQGGELFF. This chain joins TRBV10-3 and TRBJ2-2, with a tentative D call TRBD1 (5 bases). The germline CDR1 and CDR2 sequences are ENHRY and SYGVKD. This CDR3 contains 13 residues. V was cut by 6 bases and J by 7 bases, with 12 bases left in between.

This clone was recorded a few times. The rearrangement links TRBV6-5 to TRBJ2-5; TRBD1 matches at 12 bases. This CDR3 spans 15 amino acids. V lost 4 bases to trimming and J lost 4 bases; unmatched junction nucleotides: 4. From germline, CDR1 is MNHEY and CDR2 SVGAGI. In DNA, the CDR3 is TGTGCCAGCAGTTGGGGGACAGGGGGCGGAGAGACCCAGTACTTC. Amino acids: CASSWGTGGGETQYF.